This is a list of T cell receptor beta chains from one sample in a study of cytomegalovirus exposure and HLA in healthy donors. Sequenced by immunoSEQ multiplex PCR; TCRdb stores in-frame clones only, minus some. Here the sample spans some 140,000 clones, about four fifths being singletons. The sequencing input was PBMCs. The receptors here all came from a man aged 18 to 30 in good health and CMV-seronegative. The CDR3 runs from the conserved cysteine through the conserved F or W. Size values are once, few and many counts, or a class for expanded clones, and some rows have none.

j_gene	abundance	v_gene	CDR3aa
TRBJ1-1	NA	TRBV9	CASGLQMNTEAFF
TRBJ1-2	NA	TRBV19	CASSIVRTESNYGYTF
TRBJ1-6	once	TRBV13	CASSAGQRNSPLHF
TRBJ1-4	NA	TRBV30	CAWSVGSRAYGGEKLFF
TRBJ1-5	NA	TRBV5-5	CASSLPGGSNQPQHF
TRBJ2-5	NA	TRBV4-2	CASSQFSGGAFKQETQYF
TRBJ2-5	NA	TRBV5-1	CASYPGGQEREQYF
TRBJ2-5	NA	TRBV18	CASSSRLAGQETQYF
TRBJ2-3	NA	TRBV30	CAWTMGTSGGPWRQYF
TRBJ2-6	NA	TRBV6-5	CASSYEDSGANVLTF
TRBJ2-7	once	TRBV6-5	CASSYDTGVSYEQYF
TRBJ2-7	few	TRBV5-5	CASSWGDRGAYEQYF
TRBJ2-3	NA	TRBV14	CASSQASIADTQYF
TRBJ1-4	NA	TRBV19	CASSIGGRGRLKLFF
TRBJ2-3	NA	TRBV5-1	CASSLAGRGTDTQYF
TRBJ2-2	few	TRBV11-1	CASSSRVTGQMNTGELFF